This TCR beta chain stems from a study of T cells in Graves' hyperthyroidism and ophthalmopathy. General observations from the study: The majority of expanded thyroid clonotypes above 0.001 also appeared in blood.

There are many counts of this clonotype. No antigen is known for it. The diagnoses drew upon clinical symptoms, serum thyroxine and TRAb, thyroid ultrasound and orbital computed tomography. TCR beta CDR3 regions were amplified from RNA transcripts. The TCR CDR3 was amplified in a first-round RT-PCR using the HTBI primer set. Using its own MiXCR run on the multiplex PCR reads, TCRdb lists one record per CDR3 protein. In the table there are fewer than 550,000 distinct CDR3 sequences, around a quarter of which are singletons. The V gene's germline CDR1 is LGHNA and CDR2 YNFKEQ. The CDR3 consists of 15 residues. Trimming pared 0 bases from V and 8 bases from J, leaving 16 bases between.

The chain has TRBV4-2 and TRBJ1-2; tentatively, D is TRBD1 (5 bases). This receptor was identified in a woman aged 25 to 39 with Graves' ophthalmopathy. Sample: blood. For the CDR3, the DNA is TGTGCCAGCAGCCAAGATCTTACGGGGAGGGACGGCTACACCTTC. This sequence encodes CASSQDLTGRDGYTF.